These 21 T cell receptor beta chains share one sample of origin, sequenced in a study of memory CD8 T cells in hepatitis C reinfection. Time point here: peak reinfection, 3 to 8 weeks after reinfection detection. No in vitro expansion preceded TCR sequencing of the sorted cells. This table comes from immunoSEQ multiplex PCR, and its TCRdb copy is limited to in-frame clones, with some not included. The data contain 35,000 to 50,000 clones, approximately 87% of them singletons. The sequenced material came from naive CD8+ T cells sorted from blood. These receptors came from a man aged 18 to 35 with hepatitis C virus infection.

The chain links TRBV5-1 to TRBJ2-5; 10 nucleotides match TRBD2. CDR3 length equals 17 residues. Germline V gives CDR1 SGHRS, CDR2 YFSETQ. Trimming took 2 bases from V and 5 from J; bases not matched to a gene: 12. CDR3 protein: CASSLGERGGLGETQYF. The CDR3 nucleotides read TGCGCCAGCAGCTTAGGAGAGCGGGGGGGCCTGGGGGAGACCCAGTACTTC. The complete variable domain, with remaining parts taken from reference TRBV5-1 and TRBJ2-5, reads KAGVTQTPRYLIKTRGQQVTLSCSPISGHRSVSWYQQTPGQGLQFLFEYFSETQRNKGNFPGRFSGRQFSNSRSEMNVSTLELGDSALYLCASSLGERGGLGETQYFGPGTRLLVL.

CDR3 residues: CASSEVWGSGQPQHF. The CDR3 DNA reads TGTGCCAGCAGTGAGGTGTGGGGAAGCGGTCAGCCCCAGCATTTT. The chain carries TRBV25-1 and TRBJ1-5, with D hard to call. CDR3 length equals 15 residues. Trimming took 3 bases from V and 6 from J, leaving 15 bases between them. Looked up from germline, CDR1 is MGHDK and CDR2 is SYGVNS. The full variable domain, completed using reference TRBV25-1 and TRBJ1-5, is EADIYQTPRYLVIGTGKKITLECSQTMGHDKMYWYQQDPGMELHLIHYSYGVNSTEKGDLSSESTVSRIRTEHFPLTLESARPSHTSQYLCASSEVWGSGQPQHFGDGTRLSIL.

The V call is TRBV19, the J call TRBJ1-1, with TRBD1 matching 11 bases. J gave up 0 bases and V 6 bases, and 3 bases lay outside the gene matches. Germline V CDR1 and CDR2: LNHDA, SQIVND (reference sequence). This CDR3 has 15 amino acids. CDR3 coding DNA: TGTGCCAGTAGCTGGGACAGGGGGTTGAACACTGAAGCTTTCTTT. As protein: CASSWDRGLNTEAFF.

This clone was counted between two and nine times. V usage is TRBV19 and J usage is TRBJ1-1; possible D gene TRBD1, 5 bases. CDR3 length: 14 residues. From germline, CDR1 is LNHDA and CDR2 SQIVND (reference sequence). Trimming cost V 1 base and J 4 bases, with 10 bases left between them. CDR3 sequence (DNA): TGTGCCAGTAGTATAGTGGGGGAGGGCACTGAAGCTTTCTTT. Translated: CASSIVGEGTEAFF.

This clone was found once. The V and J genes are TRBV15 and TRBJ2-2, with D unresolved. The V and J ends lost 5 bases and 3 bases respectively, with 4 bases between them. The CDR3 loop spans 12 amino acids. In germline, CDR1 is LNHNV, CDR2 YYDKDF (reference sequence). CDR3 sequence: CATSRDTGELFF. The CDR3 DNA reads TGTGCCACCAGCCGCGACACCGGGGAGCTGTTTTTT.

V is TRBV27 and J is TRBJ2-7; 9 nucleotides align to TRBD1. The CDR3 runs to 13 residues. J was trimmed by 5 bases and V by 8 bases; bases with no gene match: 7. Germline V gene lookup returns CDR1 MNHEY and CDR2 SMNVEV (reference sequence). The CDR3 loop reads CASAGQGLDEQYF. The CDR3 DNA reads as TGTGCCAGCGCAGGACAGGGGTTGGACGAGCAGTACTTC.

The chain employs TRBV9 and TRBJ2-1, with 15 bases matching TRBD2. This CDR3 is 14 amino acids long. After removal of 4 bases from V and 14 bases from J, the junction contained 7 bases not matched to a gene. The germline V gene encodes CDR1 SGDLS and CDR2 YYNGEE. CDR3 coding DNA: TGTGCCAGCAGCCCCGGACTAGCGGGAGGGCCGGAGTTCTTC. Translated: CASSPGLAGGPEFF.

The rearrangement joins TRBV19 to TRBJ2-5; D may be TRBD1 (7 bases). The V gene lost 5 bases and the J gene lost 5 bases, with 15 bases spanning the gap. CDR3 length: 14 amino acids. Germline CDR1 reads LNHDA; CDR2 reads SQIVND (reference sequence). CDR3 region: CASSFHRGLETQYF. CDR3 nucleotides: TGTGCCAGTAGTTTCCACAGGGGACTCGAGACCCAGTACTTC.

The chain links TRBV5-5 to TRBJ2-7; no clear D. The CDR3 covers 14 residues. V lost 1 base and J 6 bases, leaving 14 bases between the germline ends. Germline assignment: CDR1 SGHKS and CDR2 YYEKEE (reference sequence). The CDR3 spells CASSLTVGFVEQYF. DNA of the CDR3: TGTGCCAGCAGCTTGACAGTCGGTTTTGTCGAGCAGTACTTC.

J is TRBJ1-5 and V is TRBV27, with a tentative D call TRBD1 (5 bases). Germline lookup yields CDR1 MNHEY and CDR2 SMNVEV (reference sequence). The CDR3 runs to 14 residues. The V and J ends lost 4 bases and 4 bases respectively, with 11 bases between them. The CDR3 is CASSYDKGNQPQHF. CDR3 bases: TGTGCCAGCAGTTACGACAAGGGGAATCAGCCCCAGCATTTT.

CDR3 region: CASSVDSYGYTF. The CDR3 DNA sequence: TGTGCCAGCAGCGTCGACAGCTATGGCTACACCTTC. This chain joins TRBV7-2 and TRBJ1-2; possibly TRBD1 for D (5 bases). There are 12 residues in the CDR3. V was trimmed by 5 bases and J by 4 bases, leaving 8 bases between them. The germline CDR1 and CDR2 sequences are SGHTA and FQGNSA.

This clone occurred once. V is TRBV4-1 and J is TRBJ2-7; TRBD2 matches 10 bases. Losses at the gene ends were 4 bases for V and 3 bases for J; bases not matched to a gene: 0. Germline V CDR1 and CDR2: MGHRA, YSYEKL. The CDR3 length is 13 residues. The CDR3 nucleotides are TGCGCCAGCAGCCTAGCGGGGGGCTACGAGCAGTACGTC. Amino acid sequence: CASSLAGGYEQYV.

The CDR3 region is CASSAHRGESTEAFF. The DNA of the CDR3 is TGTGCCAGCAGCGCCCACAGGGGGGAGAGCACTGAAGCTTTCTTT. The J gene is TRBJ1-1, the V gene TRBV7-9, with 8 nucleotides matching TRBD1. CDR1 is SEHNR and CDR2 is FQNEAQ in the germline V gene (reference sequence). The ends lost 5 bases at V and 4 bases at J; junction bases unmatched: 9. This CDR3 is built from 15 residues.

V and J are TRBV4-1 and TRBJ1-4, with 10 bases that match TRBD1. Germline CDR1 reads MGHRA; CDR2 reads YSYEKL. The CDR3 loop spans 14 amino acids. After removal of 1 base from V and 7 bases from J, the junction contained 0 bases not matched to a gene. For the CDR3, the DNA is TGCGCCAGCAGCCAAGGACAGGGGGCTGAAAAACTGTTTTTT. It yields the protein CASSQGQGAEKLFF.

This sequence joins TRBV5-4 and TRBJ2-3; 10 bases agree with TRBD2. The CDR3 totals 18 residues. The junction had 18 bases not matched to a gene; V was cut back by 1 base and J by 10 bases. CDR1 and CDR2 from the germline V gene are SGHNT and YYREEE (reference sequence). DNA for the CDR3: TGTGCCAGCAGCTTGAATCTAGCGGGGGCCCTCCCTGGCGCGGCGCAGTATTTT. Translating it yields CASSLNLAGALPGAAQYF.

The chain is built from TRBV5-6 and TRBJ1-2, with no clear D. The CDR3 consists of 14 residues. V was trimmed by 2 bases and J by 11 bases, leaving 19 bases between them. Germline V lookup: CDR1 SGHDT, CDR2 YYEEEE. The CDR3 spells CASSFVNSGSGYTF. The CDR3 nucleotides are TGTGCCAGCAGCTTTGTAAATTCGGGGAGCGGATACACCTTC.

The rearrangement links TRBV29-1 to TRBJ2-5, with 10 bases lining up with TRBD2. The DNA end is a closer match to TRBJ2-7, so the J assignment may be wrong. The CDR3 loop spans 14 amino acids. Per germline, CDR1 SQVTM and CDR2 ANQGSEA. The chain's CDR3 is CSVGVAGGIHEQYF. In DNA, the CDR3 is TGCAGCGTTGGTGTAGCGGGAGGAATCCACGAGCAGTACTTC.

The chain carries TRBV4-2 and TRBJ2-7, with 10 bases lining up with TRBD1. This CDR3 has 15 residues. Trimming took 2 bases from V and 5 from J; bases not matched to a gene: 6. The germline gives CDR1 LGHNA, CDR2 YNFKEQ. This CDR3 is CASSQRPGTGDEQYF. CDR3 nucleotides: TGTGCCAGCAGCCAAAGACCCGGGACAGGGGACGAGCAGTACTTC.

The CDR3 reads CASSGQAGGQETQYF. DNA for the CDR3: TGTGCCAGTAGTGGACAAGCGGGGGGGCAGGAGACCCAGTACTTC. The gene calls are TRBV19 and TRBJ2-5; 10 bases are a match to TRBD2. The J segment lost 5 bases and the V segment lost 5 bases, leaving 8 bases of the junction unmatched. Germline V gives CDR1 LNHDA, CDR2 SQIVND (reference sequence). CDR3 length equals 15 residues.

The chain combines TRBV7-9 with TRBJ1-1; D ambiguous. V shed 5 bases and J shed 2 bases, with 12 bases lying between them. The germline V gene has CDR1 SEHNR and CDR2 FQNEAQ (reference sequence). This CDR3 has 14 amino acids. CDR3 sequence reads: CASSPLDFNTEAFF. The CDR3, as DNA: TGTGCCAGCAGCCCGTTGGACTTCAACACTGAAGCTTTCTTT.

V is TRBV7-2 and J is TRBJ2-5, with D maybe TRBD2 (7 bases). CDR1 is SGHTA and CDR2 is FQGNSA in the germline V gene. V lost 5 bases, J lost 5 bases, and 18 bases lay in between. This CDR3 has 15 residues. The DNA of the CDR3 is TGTGCCAGCAGCCCCGAGGGGGGGGGCCCGGAGACCCAGTACTTC. This encodes CASSPEGGGPETQYF.